The entry that follows covers one T cell receptor (beta chain) sequence. Its antigen is not known. This sample stems from a study of cytomegalovirus exposure and HLA in healthy donors. The study's findings and limits: A list of roughly 180 TCR beta chains associated with cytomegalovirus was given. In vitro data verified a few CMV-associated chains as specific for CMV antigens.

Measured with immunoSEQ multiplex PCR; TCRdb has only the in-frame clones, and not every one. Among roughly 150,000 clones listed, roughly 91% were seen once. Trimming left V 3 bases short and J 0 bases short, with 8 bases between. Germline lookup yields CDR1 SEHNR and CDR2 FQNEAQ (reference sequence). This CDR3 region has 14 residues. The sequencing sample was made of PBMCs. This rearrangement joins TRBV7-9 to TRBJ1-2; D is unresolved. This clonotype originated in a woman in her late teens or twenties in good health and CMV-seropositive. The CDR3 loop is CASSFNLANYGYTF. The CDR3, as DNA: TGTGCCAGCAGCTTTAACCTAGCTAACTATGGCTACACCTTC.